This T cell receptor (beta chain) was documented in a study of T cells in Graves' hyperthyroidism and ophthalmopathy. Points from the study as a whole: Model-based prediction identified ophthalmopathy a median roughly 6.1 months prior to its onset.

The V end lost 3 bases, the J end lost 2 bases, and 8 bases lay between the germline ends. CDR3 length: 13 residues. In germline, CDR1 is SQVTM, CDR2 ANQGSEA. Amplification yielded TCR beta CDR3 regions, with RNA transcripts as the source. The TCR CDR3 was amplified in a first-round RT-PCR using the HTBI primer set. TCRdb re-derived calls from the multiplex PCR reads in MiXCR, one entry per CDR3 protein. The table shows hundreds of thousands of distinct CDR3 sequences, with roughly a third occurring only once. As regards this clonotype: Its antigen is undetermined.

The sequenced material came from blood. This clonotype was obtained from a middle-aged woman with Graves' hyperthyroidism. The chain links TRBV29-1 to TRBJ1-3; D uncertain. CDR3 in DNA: TGCAGCGTTGACGACGGGCCTGGAAACACCATATATTTT. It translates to CSVDDGPGNTIYF.